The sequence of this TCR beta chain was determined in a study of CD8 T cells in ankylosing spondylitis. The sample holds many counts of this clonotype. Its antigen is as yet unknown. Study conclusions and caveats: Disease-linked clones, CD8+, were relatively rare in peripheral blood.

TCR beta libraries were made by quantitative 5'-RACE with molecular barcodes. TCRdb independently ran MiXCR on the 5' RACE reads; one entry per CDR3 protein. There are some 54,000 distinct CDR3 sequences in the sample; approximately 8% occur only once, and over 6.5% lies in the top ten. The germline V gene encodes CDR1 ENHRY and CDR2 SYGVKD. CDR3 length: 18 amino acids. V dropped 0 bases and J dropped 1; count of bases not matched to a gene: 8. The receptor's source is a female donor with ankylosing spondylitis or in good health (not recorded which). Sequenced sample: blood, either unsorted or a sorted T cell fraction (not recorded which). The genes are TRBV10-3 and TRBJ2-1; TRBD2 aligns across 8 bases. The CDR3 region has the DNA TGTGCCATCAGTGAGTCGTTGTTCGGCGGGGGGTCCTACAATGAGCAGTTCTTC. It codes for CAISESLFGGGSYNEQFF.